The 14 T cell receptor beta chains listed next were all sequenced from one sample in a study of blood T cell repertoires in COVID-19. Using immunoSEQ multiplex PCR, the repertoire was profiled, and TCRdb retains in-frame clones only, with some absent. The profile shows 140,000 or so clones, 70% to 80% of them singletons. Material for sequencing was peripheral blood. These receptors all come from a woman in her seventies with COVID-19, enrolled during active disease.

The V gene is TRBV18, the J gene TRBJ2-1; TRBD2 matches 9 bases. Trimming took 6 bases from V and 4 from J; bases not matched to a gene: 13. This CDR3 has 17 residues. Germline V gene lookup returns CDR1 KGHSH and CDR2 LQKENI. CDR3 in DNA: TGTGCCAGCTCCCCAAAGCTGGCGGGGGGGACTTACAATGAGCAGTTCTTC. Encoded protein: CASSPKLAGGTYNEQFF. Full variable domain (rest looked up from reference TRBV18 and TRBJ2-1): NAGVMQNPRHLVRRRGQEARLRCSPMKGHSHVYWYRQLPEEGLKFMVYLQKENIIDESGMPKERFSAEFPKEGPSILRIQQVVRGDSAAYFCASSPKLAGGTYNEQFFGPGTRLTVL.

J is TRBJ1-1 and V is TRBV6-5, with D maybe TRBD1 (5 bases). The ends were cut back, 8 bases at V and 1 base at J, with 14 bases in the middle. Germline V gives CDR1 MNHEY, CDR2 SVGAGI. The CDR3 runs 14 residues. CDR3 DNA sequence: TGTGCCAGCGTTAAAACGGGGGGGAACACTGAAGCTTTCTTT. It is translated as CASVKTGGNTEAFF.

V gene TRBV6-5 combines with J gene TRBJ1-3, with 9 bases matching TRBD1. The CDR3 spans 13 residues. Germline V lookup: CDR1 MNHEY, CDR2 SVGAGI. The V and J ends lost 5 bases and 4 bases, in that order; junction bases with no gene match: 0. For the CDR3, the DNA is TGTGCCAGCAGTACAGGGGGCGGAAACACCATATATTTT. It is translated as CASSTGGGNTIYF.

V is TRBV7-9 and J is TRBJ2-5; no reliable D call. Per the germline V gene, CDR1 is SEHNR and CDR2 is FQNEAQ (reference sequence). The CDR3 runs to 14 residues. V was trimmed by 1 base and J by 0 bases, leaving 6 bases between them. DNA for the CDR3: TGTGCCAGCAGCTTAGGGCCACACCAAGAGACCCAGTACTTC. Translating gives CASSLGPHQETQYF.

This clone was counted between two and nine times. V and J are TRBV7-9 and TRBJ1-2, with 8 bases that match TRBD1. With V trimmed by 5 bases and J by 4 bases, 3 bases remained unmatched. CDR1 and CDR2 from the germline V gene are SEHNR and FQNEAQ (reference sequence). This CDR3 comprises 13 residues. The CDR3 is CASSPGTGYGYTF. In DNA, the CDR3 is TGTGCCAGCAGCCCGGGGACAGGCTATGGCTACACCTTC.

This clone was seen a few times. The chain is built from TRBV14 and TRBJ1-2; D might be TRBD1 (5 bases). The CDR3 has 14 amino acids. Germline V gene data show CDR1 as SGHDN and CDR2 as FVKESK. The V gene lost 1 base and the J gene lost 4 bases, with 10 bases spanning the gap. For the CDR3, the DNA is TGTGCCAGCAGCCAAGTAACAGGAGTCTATGGCTACACCTTC. It codes for CASSQVTGVYGYTF.

The chain recombines TRBV28 with TRBJ2-1; 7 positions match TRBD2. The germline V gene has CDR1 MDHEN and CDR2 SYDVKM. The J segment lost 9 bases and the V segment lost 6 bases, leaving 5 bases of the junction unmatched. This CDR3 region has 12 residues. The CDR3 sequence: CASRGGVSEQFF. The CDR3 DNA sequence: TGTGCCAGCAGGGGGGGGGTGAGTGAGCAGTTCTTC.

This CDR3 reads CAISGGTEAFF. CDR3 sequence (DNA): TGTGCCATCAGCGGAGGGACTGAAGCTTTCTTT. The chain carries TRBV10-3 and TRBJ1-1; D not resolved. Germline loops: CDR1 ENHRY, CDR2 SYGVKD. CDR3 size: 11 residues. V was trimmed by 6 bases and J by 5 bases, leaving 7 bases between them.

Comments on this clone: An end of the junction does not agree with germline; a read error may underlie this. The rearrangement links TRBV12-3 or TRBV12-4 to TRBJ2-7; 9 nucleotides align to TRBD1. The CDR3 consists of 12 residues. CDR3 bases: TGTGCCAGCAGTTTAGAAGACCGGGACAGGGTCTTC. Translation: CASSLEDRDRVF.

The V call is TRBV19, the J call TRBJ1-2; D is uncertain. V was trimmed by 5 bases and J by 2 bases, leaving 9 bases between them. Germline V gene data show CDR1 as LNHDA and CDR2 as SQIVND (reference sequence). This CDR3 spans 13 amino acids. CDR3 DNA: TGTGCCAGTAGTGTTGACGGGAACTATGGCTACACCTTC. It codes for CASSVDGNYGYTF.

The V and J genes are TRBV13 and TRBJ2-3; 9 nucleotides agree with TRBD2. Germline CDR1 reads PRHDT; CDR2 reads FYEKMQ (reference sequence). Germline trimming cut 4 bases from V and 6 bases from J; bases unmatched to any gene: 14. This CDR3 spans 17 amino acids. The CDR3, as DNA: TGTGCCAGCAGCTCCGGCATCGTTAGCGGGGGCGGGGATACGCAGTATTTT. As protein: CASSSGIVSGGGDTQYF.

The chain carries TRBV29-1 and TRBJ2-3; 9 positions match TRBD2. Germline V gives CDR1 SQVTM, CDR2 ANQGSEA. This CDR3 is 14 amino acids long. The trim removed 5 bases at V and 2 bases at J, leaving 5 bases unmatched. In DNA form, the CDR3 reads TGCAGCGTTCAGCGGGGGGAAGACACAGATACGCAGTATTTT. Translating it yields CSVQRGEDTDTQYF.

This chain connects TRBV6-5 to TRBJ2-7, with a weak D call TRBD1 (6 bases). CDR1 MNHEY and CDR2 SVGAGI come from the germline V gene. The V end lost 2 bases, the J end lost 3 bases, and 14 bases lay between the germline ends. This CDR3 is 15 amino acids long. The CDR3 sequence: CASSYVQGVIYEQYF. CDR3 DNA sequence: TGTGCCAGCAGTTACGTACAGGGTGTGATCTACGAGCAGTACTTC.

This sequence joins TRBV15 and TRBJ1-1; D perhaps matches TRBD1 (5 bases). The CDR3 runs to 14 residues. The V gene's germline CDR1 is LNHNV and CDR2 YYDKDF (reference sequence). V was trimmed by 0 bases and J by 5 bases, leaving 10 bases between them. CDR3 residues: CATSRDQGWTEAFF. CDR3 in DNA: TGTGCCACCAGCAGAGATCAGGGTTGGACTGAAGCTTTCTTT.